The subject of this entry is one T cell receptor (beta chain). What this receptor recognizes is not known. No base qualities exist here, and no much larger clone lies one base off it. Other DNA variants within this sample encode the same CDR3. Using the deep immunoSEQ assay, multiplex PCR amplified TCR CDR3 regions from genomic DNA. For each cell subset, the extracted genomic DNA was distributed evenly across all wells of several immunoSEQ 96-well plates, and each plate served as one replicate. For sorted subsets, each replicate PCR was loaded with about 0.2 ug genomic DNA, equivalent to 30,000 or so T cell genomes. The purified libraries were quantified using a Qubit 3.0 fluorometer, sized with a Bioanalyzer 2100, and then quantified again using the KAPA Library Quantification kit. Every immunoSEQ 96-well plate was sequenced on a separate single-read 150-cycle Illumina NextSeq 550 flow cell. The study's own analysis went as follows. Because the immunoSEQ output held only junctional sequences and lacked quality scores, the filtering could not match the filtering applied to full-length reads. Sequences were annotated with PyIR, a Python wrapper for IgBLAST v1.9, and V/J genes and CDR3 were assigned using IMGT germline references. Reads were removed for weak V/J assignments (E-value above 1e-6), missing CDR3, stop codons, out-of-frame junctions, or ambiguous translated residues. V3J clonotypes were defined as sequences sharing an identical inferred V gene, J gene, and CDR3 amino acid sequence. Percentage overlap between repertoires was computed as shared unique clonotypes divided by the size of the smaller repertoire. Three approaches were used to assess repertoire richness: RTK rarefaction, the Chao1 estimator, and Recon v2.1 estimates of unobserved clonotypes. Generation probabilities for all TCRbeta clonotypes obtained by the gDNA method from a handful of donors were computed using OLGA. TCRdb's version of the immuneACCESS table is confined to in-frame rearrangements and falls short of the full clone set. An unresolved V gene accounts for under half of the shortfall where checked; the remainder is of unknown origin. The V and J calls and clone size come from that table; D and trimming were worked out from the DNA. The sample yields about 2.1 million clones; 93% were counted once. The top ten clonotypes cover around 1.7% of the sample.

CD8 naive samples were obtained by positive selection for CCR7 among CD45RO-negative cells, yielding a CD45RA+CCR7+ population from which TemRA cells were excluded. The donors were healthy, HIV-negative adults with no recently reported acute infections or vaccinations. Every donor was a Caucasian adult living in Nashville, Tennessee, USA. Blood was obtained by leukapheresis, after which PBMCs were separated by Ficoll-Histopaque density gradient centrifugation and cryopreserved in liquid nitrogen vapor phase. Purity and quantity of every magnetically sorted T cell population were checked by analytical flow cytometry. Each sorted fraction had its genomic DNA isolated and then quantified by UV absorbance on a Nanodrop 2000c. This entry belongs to a study of shared clonotypes between healthy human individuals (dated by TCRdb to 2020 to 2021). For context, the study as a whole: The cohort included three men and two women between 18 and 49 years of age. To increase sequencing depth and limit assay-specific biases, TCR repertoire library preparation and sequencing were carried out by different laboratories using diverse techniques. Blood TCR repertoires of roughly five healthy adults were deeply sequenced to estimate repertoire size and the extent of clonotype sharing between individuals. Each donor's leukapheresis produced roughly between roughly 0.85 and 9.5 billion PBMCs. For each donor, three plates each were used for CD4 naive and CD4 memory, two plates were used for CD8 naive, and one plate was used for CD8 memory. What the research found in general, with its limitations: Naive subsets generally had larger estimated clonotype richness than memory subsets did. Pairwise subsampling indicated that sequencing depth was expected to affect the degree of clonotype sharing among donors. Even with the large sequencing depth, rarefaction of the sorted-subset datasets indicated that sequencing was incomplete. Sampling was restricted to blood, and TCR repertoires in tissues likely differ from the TCR repertoires found in blood. Clonotypes shared by all four sorted-subset donors showed higher generation probabilities than non-shared clonotypes. The genetic and exposure-history diversity represented was limited by the small number of donors. When a handful of donors were compared, the shared fraction of clonotypes was 5% to 6.5% for naive CD4, over 3% for naive CD8, more than 2% for memory CD4, and around 0.37% for memory CD8.

The CDR3 measures 15 amino acids from cysteine to phenylalanine. The only DNA kept is the CDR3, 45 bases in frame from the first base. Trimmed from V: 3 bases; trimmed from J: 4 bases; junction bases lacking a gene match: 8. The germline V gene specifies SGHDN as CDR1 and FVKESK as CDR2. The TCR comes from a man between 18 and 29 years old in good health. Some clones in this sample may be carry-over from other donors' samples. The chain is made from TRBV14 and TRBJ1-1; TRBD1 agrees with 7 junctional bases. The source material was naive CD8+ T cells from PBMCs. The meaning of the sample's cell subset or site label: CD45RA+CCR7+. At the DNA level, the sequence is TGTGCCAGCAGCCAGCGGAGGGGGCGGCTCACTGAAGCTTTCTTT. Its translation reads: CASSQRRGRLTEAFF.